A selection of T cell receptor beta chains follows, all from one sample in a study of T cell repertoires in cytomegalovirus infection. TCRdb used MiXCR to reprocess the reads, holding one entry per CDR3 protein. In the table there are about 450,000 distinct CDR3 sequences, about 33% of which are singletons. The sequencing input was PBMCs. All receptors derive from a human donor in good health (CMV status not recorded). Some clones in this sample may be carry-over from other donors' samples. CDR3s include the opening cysteine and the closing phenylalanine or tryptophan. Each record gives: J gene, clone size, V gene, D gene, CDR3 DNA, CDR3 protein. A D gene is named only where the DNA matches it firmly. The size field is filled for only some rows; it gives once, few, many or a size class.

TRBJ2-2,many,TRBV11-2,TRBD1,TGTGCCAGCAGCCCCAGACAGGGTCCCACCGGGGAGCTGTTTTTT,CASSPRQGPTGELFF
TRBJ1-4,-,TRBV4-2,TRBD1,TGTGCCAGCAGCCCGGGACAGGGTATGGAAAAACCGTTTTTT,CASSPGQGMEKPFF
TRBJ2-5,-,TRBV29-1,-,TGCAGCGTTAACGGCAGAAGTGGGGAGACCCAGTACTTC,CSVNGRSGETQYF
TRBJ1-1,-,TRBV20-1,-,TGCAGTGCTAGGCGGCCCCGCACTTTCTTT,CSARRPRTFF
TRBJ2-2,few,TRBV3-1,TRBD2,TGTGCCAGCAGCCAAGATCTCAGCGGGGACCCAGTAGGGGAGCTGTTTTTT,CASSQDLSGDPVGELFF
TRBJ1-3,-,TRBV7-2,TRBD1,TGTGCCAGCAGAAACGGACAGGCTGGAAACACCATATATTTT,CASRNGQAGNTIYF
TRBJ1-1,-,TRBV5-4,-,TGTGCCAGCAGCTTGGCGACCGTCAGGAGCGTGAACACTGAAGCTTTCTTT,CASSLATVRSVNTEAFF
TRBJ1-1,-,TRBV24-1,TRBD1,TGTGCCACCAGAGACAGGGTTGGCACTGAAGCTTTCTTT,CATRDRVGTEAFF
TRBJ2-7,few,TRBV25-1,-,TGTGCCAGCGAACAGGGTCCCTACGAGCAGTACTTC,CASEQGPYEQYF
TRBJ1-1,few,TRBV28,-,TGTGCCAGCAGATCCGACGGGAGGGGGGCTTTCTTT,CASRSDGRGAFF
TRBJ2-7,few,TRBV5-5,-,TGTGCCAGCAGCCCCGGACAGATAGACCCCTACGAGCAGTACTTC,CASSPGQIDPYEQYF
TRBJ1-5,-,TRBV6-6,-,TGTGCCAGCAGTTACTCGATTCATCAGCCCCAGCATTTT,CASSYSIHQPQHF
TRBJ2-1,-,TRBV11-2,-,TGTGCCAGCACCGACCCCGGGACAAACTCCTACAATGAGCAGTTCTTC,CASTDPGTNSYNEQFF
TRBJ2-1,-,TRBV28,-,TGTGCCAGCACTTCCCTAGCACTGGATGAGCAGTTCTTC,CASTSLALDEQFF
TRBJ1-5,-,TRBV19,-,TGTGCCAGTAGTAGTTTTCAGGTTCAGCCCCAGCATTTT,CASSSFQVQPQHF
TRBJ2-1,once,TRBV5-1,-,TGCGCCAGCAGCCCTAGGCGGCTAGACTACAATGAGGGGCAGTTCTTC,CASSPRRLDYNEGQFF